The rows below give T cell receptor beta chains drawn from one sample of a study of patients and donors after allogeneic stem cell transplantation. Using its own MiXCR run on the RT-PCR reads, TCRdb lists one record per CDR3 protein. Here the sample spans about 410,000 distinct CDR3 sequences, around 15% being singletons. Sequences were obtained from blood, either unsorted or a sorted T cell fraction (not recorded which). These TCRs come from a human donor who was either an allogeneic HSCT recipient or a stem cell or donor lymphocyte infusion donor (not recorded which). It is not recorded whose cells these are; they may come from a transplant donor. Both conserved end residues are part of each CDR3. Fields, in order: clone size, D gene, CDR3 length, V gene, J gene, CDR3 DNA, CDR3 protein. A D gene is named only where the DNA matches it firmly. Only some rows state a clone size, as once, few, many or a class for expanded clones.

size: NA; D: TRBD2; length: 11; V: TRBV20-1; J: TRBJ2-1; DNA: TGCAGTGCTAGCTTAACGGGACTACCTTTCTTC; CDR3: CSASLTGLPFF
size: NA; D: TRBD2; length: 14; V: TRBV24-1; J: TRBJ2-7; DNA: TGTGCCACCAGTAGGAGCGGGAGAACAGGCGAGCAGTACTTC; CDR3: CATSRSGRTGEQYF
size: many; D: NA; length: 15; V: TRBV4-2; J: TRBJ2-5; DNA: TGTGCCAGCAGCCAAGGAGAGGAGTACCAAGAGACCCAGTACTTC; CDR3: CASSQGEEYQETQYF
size: few; D: TRBD2; length: 13; V: TRBV9; J: TRBJ2-7; DNA: TGTGCCAGCAGCCCCGGGGAGGGGCTTAAGCAGTACTTC; CDR3: CASSPGEGLKQYF
size: NA; D: NA; length: 14; V: TRBV5-1; J: TRBJ2-7; DNA: TGCGCCAGCAGCTTGGGCTCGGGCCTCTACGAGCAGTACTTC; CDR3: CASSLGSGLYEQYF
size: NA; D: NA; length: 11; V: TRBV2; J: TRBJ2-7; DNA: TGTGCCAGCAGAGAAACGGACGAGCAGTACTTC; CDR3: CASRETDEQYF
size: NA; D: NA; length: 13; V: TRBV12-3/TRBV12-4; J: TRBJ1-5; DNA: TGTGCCAGCAGTTCTCCATTCCCTCAGCCCCAGCATTTT; CDR3: CASSSPFPQPQHF
size: NA; D: TRBD1; length: 15; V: TRBV5-1; J: TRBJ1-4; DNA: TGCGCCAGCAGCTTGGCCCAGGGGGCAAGGGAAAAACTGTTTTTT; CDR3: CASSLAQGAREKLFF
size: few; D: TRBD1; length: 15; V: TRBV12-3/TRBV12-4; J: TRBJ1-1; DNA: TGTGCCAGCAGTCGGGCAGACAGGGGAAACACTGAAGCTTTCTTT; CDR3: CASSRADRGNTEAFF
size: NA; D: NA; length: 11; V: TRBV6-2/TRBV6-3; J: TRBJ2-7; DNA: TGTGCCAGCAGTTTCGCGGGGGAGCAGTACTTC; CDR3: CASSFAGEQYF
size: few; D: NA; length: 13; V: TRBV18; J: TRBJ2-7; DNA: TGTGCCAGCTCACCAGTACAGCTCTACGAGCAGTACTTC; CDR3: CASSPVQLYEQYF
size: NA; D: TRBD1; length: 15; V: TRBV18; J: TRBJ2-7; DNA: TGTGCCAGCTCACCGGTGGGACAGGGGGGCTACGAGCAGTACTTC; CDR3: CASSPVGQGGYEQYF
size: NA; D: NA; length: 13; V: TRBV12-3/TRBV12-4; J: TRBJ2-3; DNA: TGTGCCAGCAGGCCATTGGGAGAAGGTACGCAGTATTTT; CDR3: CASRPLGEGTQYF
size: few; D: TRBD1; length: 16; V: TRBV27; J: TRBJ2-2; DNA: TGTGCCAGCAGTTTCGGACAGGGGGTTCACACCGGGGAGCTGTTTTTT; CDR3: CASSFGQGVHTGELFF
size: few; D: NA; length: 15; V: TRBV7-6; J: TRBJ2-7; DNA: TGTGCCAGCAGCTTAGGTCAGTCAGAAATCTACGAGCAGTACTTC; CDR3: CASSLGQSEIYEQYF
size: few; D: NA; length: 16; V: TRBV6-2/TRBV6-3; J: TRBJ2-7; DNA: TGTGCCAGCAGTTACCCTGACGGGAGAGGTTTCCACGAGCAGTACTTC; CDR3: CASSYPDGRGFHEQYF